This passage covers 2 T cell receptor beta chains from one sample sequenced in a study of Ad26.COV2.S vaccination and SARS-CoV-2 variants. Assay: immunoSEQ multiplex PCR; the TCRdb copy retains only in-frame clones and omits some. The top ten clones hold more than 3.5% of a sample with a few hundred thousand clones, 90% of them seen once. Treatment denoted: 19 received Ad26.COV2.S at low or high dose, single or two shots; 5 received placebo; per-sample allocation not given. After the first vaccine or placebo injection, samples were drawn on day 63. Sequencing used peripheral blood, obtained in a trial of Ad26.COV2.S vaccine versus placebo. The receptors come from a person aged 18 to 65 who received the Ad26.COV2.S COVID-19 vaccine or a placebo.

V and J are TRBV14 and TRBJ2-3, with D hard to call. CDR1 is SGHDN, CDR2 FVKESK, per germline. This CDR3 has 13 residues. The ends were cut back, 0 bases at V and 10 bases at J, with 11 bases in the middle. The CDR3, as DNA: TGTGCCAGCAGCCAAGACAGGAACCCTCCGCAGTATTTT. The encoded protein is CASSQDRNPPQYF. The full variable domain, rest sourced from reference TRBV14 and TRBJ2-3, is EAGVTQFPSHSVIEKGQTVTLRCDPISGHDNLYWYRRVMGKEIKFLLHFVKESKQDESGMPNNRFLAERTGGTYSTLKVQPAELEDSGVYFCASSQDRNPPQYFGPGTRLTVL.

This clone was seen a handful of times. The chain has TRBV11-2 and TRBJ2-5; 7 bases match TRBD2. V shed 2 bases and J 5 bases; nucleotides not matched to a gene: 5. Germline CDR1 reads SGHAT; CDR2 reads FQNNGV. The length of the CDR3 is 14 residues. The CDR3 reads CASSLSGGGETQYF. CDR3 bases: TGTGCCAGCAGCTTATCGGGGGGAGGGGAGACCCAGTACTTC. The full variable domain, its missing parts supplied by reference TRBV11-2 and TRBJ2-5, is EAGVAQSPRYKIIEKRQSVAFWCNPISGHATLYWYQQILGQGPKLLIQFQNNGVVDDSQLPKDRFSAERLKGVDSTLKIQPAKLEDSAVYLCASSLSGGGETQYFGPGTRLLVL.